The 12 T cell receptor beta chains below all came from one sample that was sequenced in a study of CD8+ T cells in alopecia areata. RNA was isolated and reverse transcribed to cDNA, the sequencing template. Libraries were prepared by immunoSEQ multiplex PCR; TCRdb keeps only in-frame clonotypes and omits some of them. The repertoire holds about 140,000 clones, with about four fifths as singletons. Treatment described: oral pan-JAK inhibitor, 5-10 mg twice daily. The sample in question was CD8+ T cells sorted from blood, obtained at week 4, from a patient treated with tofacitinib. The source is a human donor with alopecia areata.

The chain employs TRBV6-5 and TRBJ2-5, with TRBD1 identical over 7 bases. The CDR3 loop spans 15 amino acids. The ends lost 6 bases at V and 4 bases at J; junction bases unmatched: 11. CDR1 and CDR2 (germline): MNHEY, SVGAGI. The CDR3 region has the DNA TGTGCCAGCAGAATTGACAGGGAGTGGGTAGAGACCCAGTACTTC. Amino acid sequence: CASRIDREWVETQYF.

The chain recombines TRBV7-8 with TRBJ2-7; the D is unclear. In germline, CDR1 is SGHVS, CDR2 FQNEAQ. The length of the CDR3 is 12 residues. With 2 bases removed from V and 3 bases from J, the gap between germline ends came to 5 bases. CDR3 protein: CASSLRVYEQYF. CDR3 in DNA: TGTGCCAGCAGCTTAAGGGTCTACGAGCAGTACTTC.

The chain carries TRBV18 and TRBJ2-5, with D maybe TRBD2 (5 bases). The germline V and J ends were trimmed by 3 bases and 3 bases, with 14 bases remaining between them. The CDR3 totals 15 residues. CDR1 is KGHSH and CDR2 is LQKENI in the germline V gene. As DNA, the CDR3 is TGTGCCAGCTCACCCGACCGAGGAGGCAAAGAGACCCAGTACTTC. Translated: CASSPDRGGKETQYF.

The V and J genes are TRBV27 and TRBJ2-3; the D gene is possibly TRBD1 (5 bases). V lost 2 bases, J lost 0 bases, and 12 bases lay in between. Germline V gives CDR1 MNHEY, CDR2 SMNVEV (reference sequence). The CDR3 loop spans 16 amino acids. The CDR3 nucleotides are TGTGCCAGCAGTTTAAAGGGGCCGCTCAGCACAGATACGCAGTATTTT. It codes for CASSLKGPLSTDTQYF.

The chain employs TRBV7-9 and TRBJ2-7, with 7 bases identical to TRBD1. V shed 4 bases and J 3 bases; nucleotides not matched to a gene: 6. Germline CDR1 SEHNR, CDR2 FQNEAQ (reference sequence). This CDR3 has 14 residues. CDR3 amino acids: CASSSGTVFYEQYF. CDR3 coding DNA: TGTGCCAGCAGCTCGGGGACAGTTTTCTACGAGCAGTACTTC.

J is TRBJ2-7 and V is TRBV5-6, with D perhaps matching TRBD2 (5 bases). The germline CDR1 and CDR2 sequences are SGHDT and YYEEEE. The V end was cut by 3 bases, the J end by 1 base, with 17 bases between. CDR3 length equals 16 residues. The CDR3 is CASSSGSGMVSYEQYF. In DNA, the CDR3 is TGTGCCAGCAGCTCCGGATCCGGGATGGTTTCCTACGAGCAGTACTTC.

The CDR3 bases are TGTGCCTGGAGTGAGGACAGGGCGGCCGGGGAGCTGTTTTTT. Translation: CAWSEDRAAGELFF. The chain employs TRBV30 and TRBJ2-2; 8 bases agree with TRBD1. The V gene's germline CDR1 is GTSNPN and CDR2 SVGIG (reference sequence). The V and J ends lost 1 base and 6 bases, in that order; junction bases with no gene match: 4. The CDR3 loop spans 14 amino acids.

The CDR3, as DNA: TGTGCCAGCAGTTACTCCCCGGAGGATGGCTACACCTTC. Amino acids: CASSYSPEDGYTF. V is TRBV6-5 and J is TRBJ1-2, with D hard to call. V lost 0 bases and J 6 bases, leaving 8 bases between the germline ends. The CDR3 length is 13 residues. From germline, CDR1 is MNHEY and CDR2 SVGAGI.

The CDR3 is CASSPTHTEAFF. The DNA of the CDR3 is TGTGCCAGCAGCCCAACCCACACTGAAGCTTTCTTT. The J gene is TRBJ1-1, the V gene TRBV11-2; D ambiguous. V lost 5 bases and J lost 3, with 7 bases in between. This CDR3 region has 12 residues. Germline lookup yields CDR1 SGHAT and CDR2 FQNNGV.

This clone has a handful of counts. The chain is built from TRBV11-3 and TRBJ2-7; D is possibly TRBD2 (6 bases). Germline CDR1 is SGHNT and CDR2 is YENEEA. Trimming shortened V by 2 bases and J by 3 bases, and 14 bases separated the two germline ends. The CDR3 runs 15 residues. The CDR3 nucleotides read TGTGCCAGCAGCTTACGGTCACTAGCCCGCTACGAGCAGTACTTC. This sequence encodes CASSLRSLARYEQYF.

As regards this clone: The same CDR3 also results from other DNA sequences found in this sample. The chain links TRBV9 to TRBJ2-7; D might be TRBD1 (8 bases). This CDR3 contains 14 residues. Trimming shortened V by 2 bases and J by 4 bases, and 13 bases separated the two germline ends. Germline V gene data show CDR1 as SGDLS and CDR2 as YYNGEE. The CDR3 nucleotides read TGTGCCAGCAGCGTCGGACAGGGAGGGTACGAGCAGTACTTC. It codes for CASSVGQGGYEQYF.

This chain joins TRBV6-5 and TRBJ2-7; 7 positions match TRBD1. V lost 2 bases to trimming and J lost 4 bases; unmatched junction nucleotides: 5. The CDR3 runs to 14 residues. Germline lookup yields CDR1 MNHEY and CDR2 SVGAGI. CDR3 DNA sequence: TGTGCCAGCAGTTACCTTGGACAGGCATACGAGCAGTACTTC. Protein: CASSYLGQAYEQYF.